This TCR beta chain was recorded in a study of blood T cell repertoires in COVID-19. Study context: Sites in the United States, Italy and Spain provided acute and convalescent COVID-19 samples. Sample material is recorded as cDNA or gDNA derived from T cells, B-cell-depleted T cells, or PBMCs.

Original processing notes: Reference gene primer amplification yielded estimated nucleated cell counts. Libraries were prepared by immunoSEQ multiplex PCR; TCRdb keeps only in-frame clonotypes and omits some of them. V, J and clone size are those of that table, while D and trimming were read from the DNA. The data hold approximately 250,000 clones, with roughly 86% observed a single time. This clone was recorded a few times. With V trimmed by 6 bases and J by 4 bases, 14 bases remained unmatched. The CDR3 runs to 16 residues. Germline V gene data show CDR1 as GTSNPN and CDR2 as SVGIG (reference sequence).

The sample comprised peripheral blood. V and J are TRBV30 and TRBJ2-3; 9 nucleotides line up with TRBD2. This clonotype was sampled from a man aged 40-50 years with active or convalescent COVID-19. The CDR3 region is CACSEGTSIRADTQYF. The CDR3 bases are TGTGCCTGCTCAGAAGGGACTAGCATACGAGCAGATACGCAGTATTTT.